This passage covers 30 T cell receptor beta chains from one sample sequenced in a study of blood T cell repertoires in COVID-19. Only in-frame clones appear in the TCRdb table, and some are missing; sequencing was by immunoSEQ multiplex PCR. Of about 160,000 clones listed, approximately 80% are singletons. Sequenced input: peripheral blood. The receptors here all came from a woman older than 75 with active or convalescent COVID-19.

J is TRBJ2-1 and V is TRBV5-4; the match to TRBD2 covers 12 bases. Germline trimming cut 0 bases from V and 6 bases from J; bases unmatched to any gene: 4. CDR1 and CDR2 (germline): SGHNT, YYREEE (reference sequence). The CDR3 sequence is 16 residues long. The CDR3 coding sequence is TGTGCCAGCAGCTTGGGAGGACTAGCGGGGTTCAATGAGCAGTTCTTC. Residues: CASSLGGLAGFNEQFF.

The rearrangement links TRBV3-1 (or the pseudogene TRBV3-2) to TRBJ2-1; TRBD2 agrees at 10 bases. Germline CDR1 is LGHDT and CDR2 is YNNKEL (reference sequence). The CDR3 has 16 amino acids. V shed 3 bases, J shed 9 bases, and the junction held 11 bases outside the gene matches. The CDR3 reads CASSHDTSGAFGEQFF. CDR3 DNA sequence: TGTGCCAGCAGCCATGATACTAGCGGGGCTTTCGGTGAGCAGTTCTTC.

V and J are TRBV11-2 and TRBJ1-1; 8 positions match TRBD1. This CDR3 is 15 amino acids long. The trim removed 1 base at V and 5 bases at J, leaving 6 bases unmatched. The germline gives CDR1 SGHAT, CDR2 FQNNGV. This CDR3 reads CASSLGTGMSTEAFF. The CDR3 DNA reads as TGTGCCAGCAGCTTAGGGACAGGGATGTCGACTGAAGCTTTCTTT.

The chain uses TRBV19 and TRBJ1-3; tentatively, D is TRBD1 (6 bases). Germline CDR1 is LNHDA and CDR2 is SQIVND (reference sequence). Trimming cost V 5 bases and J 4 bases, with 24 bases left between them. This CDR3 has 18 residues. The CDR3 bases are TGTGCCAGTAGTCCCCCCGGGACACAATCTTTGGGAGGAAACACCATATATTTT. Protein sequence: CASSPPGTQSLGGNTIYF.

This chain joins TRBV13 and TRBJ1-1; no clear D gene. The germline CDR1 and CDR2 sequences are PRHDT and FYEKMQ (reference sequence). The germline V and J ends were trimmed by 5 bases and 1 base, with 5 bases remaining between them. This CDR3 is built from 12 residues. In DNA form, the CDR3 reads TGTGCCAGCAGCCCGGGGAACACTGAAGCTTTCTTT. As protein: CASSPGNTEAFF.

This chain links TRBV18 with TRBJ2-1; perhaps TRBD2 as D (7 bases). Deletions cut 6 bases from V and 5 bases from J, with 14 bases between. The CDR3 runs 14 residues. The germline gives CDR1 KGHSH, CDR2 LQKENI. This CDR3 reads CASSLGGPNNEQFF. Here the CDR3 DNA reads TGTGCCAGCTCGCTCGGGGGGCCTAACAATGAGCAGTTCTTC.

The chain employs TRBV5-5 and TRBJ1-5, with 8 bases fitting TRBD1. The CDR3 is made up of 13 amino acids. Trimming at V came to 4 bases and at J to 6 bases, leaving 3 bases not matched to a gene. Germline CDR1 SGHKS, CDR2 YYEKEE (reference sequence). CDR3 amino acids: CASSAGGGQPQHF. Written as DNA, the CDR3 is TGTGCCAGCAGCGCAGGGGGCGGTCAGCCCCAGCATTTT.

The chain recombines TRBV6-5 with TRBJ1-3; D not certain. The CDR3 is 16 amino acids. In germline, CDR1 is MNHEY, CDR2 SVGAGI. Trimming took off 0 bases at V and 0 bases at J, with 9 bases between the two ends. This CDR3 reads CASSYSAPHSGNTIYF. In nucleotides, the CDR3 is TGTGCCAGCAGTTACTCGGCTCCTCACTCTGGAAACACCATATATTTT.

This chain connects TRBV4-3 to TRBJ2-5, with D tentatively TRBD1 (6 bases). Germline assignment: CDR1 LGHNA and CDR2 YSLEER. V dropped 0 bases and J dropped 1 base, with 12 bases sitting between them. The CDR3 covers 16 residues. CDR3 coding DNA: TGCGCCAGCAGCCAAGATTGGCGGACAGCCCAAGAGACCCAGTACTTC. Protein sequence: CASSQDWRTAQETQYF.

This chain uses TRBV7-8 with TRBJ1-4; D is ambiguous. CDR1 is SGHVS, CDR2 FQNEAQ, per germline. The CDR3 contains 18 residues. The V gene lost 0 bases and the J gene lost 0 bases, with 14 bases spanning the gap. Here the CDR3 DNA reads TGTGCCAGCAGCTTAGCGTTTTCCACTGTTGCAACTAATGAAAAACTGTTTTTT. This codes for CASSLAFSTVATNEKLFF.

CDR3 nucleotides: TGTGCCAGTAGTCGAGCCGGGGTCCAAGAGACCCAGTACTTC. Translated: CASSRAGVQETQYF. This chain links TRBV19 with TRBJ2-5; weak D call: TRBD2 (5 bases). CDR3 length: 14 amino acids. The V end lost 5 bases, the J end lost 1 base, and 11 bases lay between the germline ends. CDR1 and CDR2 from the germline V gene are LNHDA and SQIVND (reference sequence).

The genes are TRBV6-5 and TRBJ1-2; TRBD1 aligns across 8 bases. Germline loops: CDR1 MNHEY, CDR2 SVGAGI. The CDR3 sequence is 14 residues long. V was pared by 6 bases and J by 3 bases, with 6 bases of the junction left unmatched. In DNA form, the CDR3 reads TGTGCCAGCAGACAGGGGGGATCGGACTATGGCTACACCTTC. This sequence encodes CASRQGGSDYGYTF.

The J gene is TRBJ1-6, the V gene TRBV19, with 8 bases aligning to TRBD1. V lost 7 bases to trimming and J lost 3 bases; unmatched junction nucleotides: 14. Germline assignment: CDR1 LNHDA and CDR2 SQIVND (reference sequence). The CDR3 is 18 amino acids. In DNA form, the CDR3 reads TGTGCCAGTACCGACCAAGGGACAGGTCCAGGCTATAATTCACCCCTCCACTTT. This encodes CASTDQGTGPGYNSPLHF.

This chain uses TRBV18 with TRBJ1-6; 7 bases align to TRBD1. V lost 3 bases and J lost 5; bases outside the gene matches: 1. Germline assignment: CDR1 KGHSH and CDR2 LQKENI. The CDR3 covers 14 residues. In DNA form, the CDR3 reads TGTGCCAGCTCACCTGGGACAGATAATTCACCCCTCCACTTT. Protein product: CASSPGTDNSPLHF.

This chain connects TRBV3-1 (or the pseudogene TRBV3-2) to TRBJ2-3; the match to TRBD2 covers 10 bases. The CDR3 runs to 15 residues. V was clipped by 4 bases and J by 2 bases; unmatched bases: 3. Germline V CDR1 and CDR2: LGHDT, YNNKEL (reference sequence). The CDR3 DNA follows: TGTGCCAGCAGCCGCAGCGGGGGGGCCACAGATACGCAGTATTTT. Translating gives CASSRSGGATDTQYF.

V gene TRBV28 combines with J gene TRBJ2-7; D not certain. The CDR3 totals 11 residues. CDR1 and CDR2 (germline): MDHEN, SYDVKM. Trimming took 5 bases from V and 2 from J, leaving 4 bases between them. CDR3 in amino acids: CASSDTYEQYF. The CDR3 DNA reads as TGTGCCAGCAGTGACACCTACGAGCAGTACTTC.

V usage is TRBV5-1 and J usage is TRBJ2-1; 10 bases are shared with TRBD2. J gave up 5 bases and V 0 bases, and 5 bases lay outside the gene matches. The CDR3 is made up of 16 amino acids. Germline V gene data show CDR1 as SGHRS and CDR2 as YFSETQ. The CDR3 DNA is TGCGCCAGCAGCTTGGGTCCTAGCGGGGGTAACAATGAGCAGTTCTTC. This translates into CASSLGPSGGNNEQFF. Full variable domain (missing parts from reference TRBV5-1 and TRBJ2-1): KAGVTQTPRYLIKTRGQQVTLSCSPISGHRSVSWYQQTPGQGLQFLFEYFSETQRNKGNFPGRFSGRQFSNSRSEMNVSTLELGDSALYLCASSLGPSGGNNEQFFGPGTRLTVL.

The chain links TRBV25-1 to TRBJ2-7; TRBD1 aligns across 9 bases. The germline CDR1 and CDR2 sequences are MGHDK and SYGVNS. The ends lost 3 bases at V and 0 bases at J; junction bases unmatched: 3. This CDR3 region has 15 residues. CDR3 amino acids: CASSETGGTSYEQYF. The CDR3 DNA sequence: TGTGCCAGCAGTGAGACAGGGGGTACCTCCTACGAGCAGTACTTC.

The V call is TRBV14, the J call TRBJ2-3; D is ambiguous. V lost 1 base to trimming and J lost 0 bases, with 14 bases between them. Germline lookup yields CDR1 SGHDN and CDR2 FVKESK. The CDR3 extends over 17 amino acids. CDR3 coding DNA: TGTGCCAGCAGCCAAGCCCGCTCCGCGACTAGCACAGATACGCAGTATTTT. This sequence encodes CASSQARSATSTDTQYF.

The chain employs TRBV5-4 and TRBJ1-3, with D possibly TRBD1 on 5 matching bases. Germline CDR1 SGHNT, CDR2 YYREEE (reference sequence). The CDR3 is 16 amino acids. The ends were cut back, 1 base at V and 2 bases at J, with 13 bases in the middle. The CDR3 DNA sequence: TGTGCCAGCAGCTTGTGGGGCGCAGGGACTGGAAACACCATATATTTT. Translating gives CASSLWGAGTGNTIYF.

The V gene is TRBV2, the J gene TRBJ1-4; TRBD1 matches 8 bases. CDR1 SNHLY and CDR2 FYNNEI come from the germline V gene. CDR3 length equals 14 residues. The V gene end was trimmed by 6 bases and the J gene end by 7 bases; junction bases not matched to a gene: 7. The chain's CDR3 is CASSSQGGVEKLFF. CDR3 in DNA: TGTGCCAGCAGCTCACAGGGGGGGGTTGAAAAACTGTTTTTT. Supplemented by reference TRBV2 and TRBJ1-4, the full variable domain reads EPEVTQTPSHQVTQMGQEVILRCVPISNHLYFYWYRQILGQKVEFLVSFYNNEISEKSEIFDDQFSVERPDGSNFTLKIRSTKLEDSAMYFCASSSQGGVEKLFFGSGTQLSVL.

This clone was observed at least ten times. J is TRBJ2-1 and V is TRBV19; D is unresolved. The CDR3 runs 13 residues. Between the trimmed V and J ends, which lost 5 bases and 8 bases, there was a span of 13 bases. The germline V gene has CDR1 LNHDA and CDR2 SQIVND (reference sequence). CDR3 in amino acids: CASSPPPLDEQFF. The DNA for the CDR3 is TGTGCCAGTAGTCCCCCCCCGTTAGATGAGCAGTTCTTC.

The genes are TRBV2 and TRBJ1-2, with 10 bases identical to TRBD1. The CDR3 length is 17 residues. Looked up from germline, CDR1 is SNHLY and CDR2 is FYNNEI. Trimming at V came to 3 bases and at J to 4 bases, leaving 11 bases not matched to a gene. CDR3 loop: CASSEGARDRGPYGYTF. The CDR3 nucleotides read TGTGCCAGCAGTGAGGGGGCCCGGGACAGGGGCCCCTATGGCTACACCTTC.

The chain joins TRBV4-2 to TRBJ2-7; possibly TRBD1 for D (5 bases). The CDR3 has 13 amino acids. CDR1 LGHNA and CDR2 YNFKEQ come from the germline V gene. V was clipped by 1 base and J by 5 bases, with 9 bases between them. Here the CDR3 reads CASSQVRQNEQYF. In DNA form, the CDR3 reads TGTGCCAGCAGCCAAGTAAGACAGAACGAGCAGTACTTC.

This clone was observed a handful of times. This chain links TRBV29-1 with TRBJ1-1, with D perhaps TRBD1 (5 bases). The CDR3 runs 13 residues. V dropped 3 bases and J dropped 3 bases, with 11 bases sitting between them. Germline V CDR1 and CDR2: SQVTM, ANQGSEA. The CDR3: CSVDGLGDTEAFF. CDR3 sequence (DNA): TGCAGCGTTGACGGCCTAGGGGACACTGAAGCTTTCTTT.

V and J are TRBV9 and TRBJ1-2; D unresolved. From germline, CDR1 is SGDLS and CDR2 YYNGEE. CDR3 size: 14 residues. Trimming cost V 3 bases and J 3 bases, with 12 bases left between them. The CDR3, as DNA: TGTGCCAGCAGCGGAGGCCCCGGGGACTATGGCTACACCTTC. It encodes CASSGGPGDYGYTF. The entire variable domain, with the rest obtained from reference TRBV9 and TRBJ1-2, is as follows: DSGVTQTPKHLITATGQRVTLRCSPRSGDLSVYWYQQSLDQGLQFLIQYYNGEERAKGNILERFSAQQFPDLHSELNLSSLELGDSALYFCASSGGPGDYGYTFGSGTRLTVV.

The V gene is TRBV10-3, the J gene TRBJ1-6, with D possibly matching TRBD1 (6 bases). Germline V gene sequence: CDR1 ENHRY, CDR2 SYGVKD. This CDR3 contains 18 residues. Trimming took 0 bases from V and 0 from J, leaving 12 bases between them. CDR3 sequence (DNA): TGTGCCATCAGTGAGTCTGCAGGACAGAGCTCCTATAATTCACCCCTCCACTTT. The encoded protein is CAISESAGQSSYNSPLHF.

The CDR3 here is CASSQGGYPTDTQYF. The CDR3, as DNA: TGCGCCAGCAGCCAAGGCGGTTACCCCACAGATACGCAGTATTTT. The chain has TRBV4-3 and TRBJ2-3; D remains unclear. Deletions cut 1 base from V and 2 bases from J, with 10 bases between. The CDR3 loop spans 15 amino acids. CDR1 and CDR2 (germline): LGHNA, YSLEER.

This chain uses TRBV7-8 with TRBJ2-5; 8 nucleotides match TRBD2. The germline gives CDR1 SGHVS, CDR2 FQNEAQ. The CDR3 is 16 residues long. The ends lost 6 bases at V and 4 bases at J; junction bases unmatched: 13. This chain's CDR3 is CASRSTGTSSGETQYF. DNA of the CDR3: TGTGCCAGCAGGAGCACCGGGACTAGTTCAGGAGAGACCCAGTACTTC.

The CDR3 here is CASSLASRGRGTEAFF. The CDR3, as DNA: TGTGCCAGCAGCTTAGCTTCCCGGGGTCGTGGCACTGAAGCTTTCTTT. The chain employs TRBV11-3 and TRBJ1-1; D is ambiguous. Germline lookup yields CDR1 SGHNT and CDR2 YENEEA. The CDR3 is 16 residues long. The V end was cut by 1 base, the J end by 4 bases, with 16 bases between.